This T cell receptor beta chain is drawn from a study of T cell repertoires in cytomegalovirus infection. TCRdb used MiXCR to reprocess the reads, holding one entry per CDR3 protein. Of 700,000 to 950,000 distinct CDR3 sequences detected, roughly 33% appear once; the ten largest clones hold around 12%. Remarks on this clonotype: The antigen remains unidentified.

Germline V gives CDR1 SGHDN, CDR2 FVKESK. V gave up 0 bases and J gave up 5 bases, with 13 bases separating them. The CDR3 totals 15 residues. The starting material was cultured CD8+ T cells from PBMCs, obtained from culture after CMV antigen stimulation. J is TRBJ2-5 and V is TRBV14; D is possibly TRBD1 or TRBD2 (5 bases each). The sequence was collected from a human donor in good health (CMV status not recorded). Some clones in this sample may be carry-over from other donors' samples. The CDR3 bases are TGTGCCAGCAGCCAAGAAGAGACAGCGGATGAGACCCAGTACTTC. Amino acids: CASSQEETADETQYF.